The entry below gives a single T cell receptor (beta chain) sequence along with its context. V was pared by 1 base and J by 8 bases, with 20 bases between. The germline V gene has CDR1 SEHNR and CDR2 FQNEAQ (reference sequence). CDR3 length: 16 residues. In the PCR, 60 Vbeta and 13 Jbeta primers were used. Here immunoSEQ multiplex PCR was the method, and the copy in TCRdb shows in-frame clones only, minus some. This sample carries under 200,000 clones, about 81% of them seen once, and the ten largest clones take 0.96%. This entry belongs to a study of cytomegalovirus exposure and HLA in healthy donors.

The V call is TRBV7-9, the J call TRBJ1-1, with a tentative D call TRBD1 (5 bases). This receptor was taken from a girl aged 2-9 years in good health and CMV-seropositive. The sequencing sample was made of PBMCs. CDR3 sequence (DNA): TGTGCCAGCAGCTTAGTACGAATGGGCCGACAGACCGAAGCTTTCTTT. Translating it yields CASSLVRMGRQTEAFF.